Reported below is one T cell receptor (beta chain). Its antigen has not been determined. No much larger clone exists at a distance of one base, and base qualities are not known. Based on the germline V gene, the CDR1 and CDR2 sequences are SGHVS and FQNEAQ. The CDR3, from cysteine to phenylalanine, totals 15 residues. Just CDR3 DNA is preserved here, 45 bases in frame from base 1. V has 5 bases trimmed and J has 5 bases trimmed; junction bases matching no gene number 10. The data derive from a study of response to subunit inactivated influenza vaccine listed by TCRdb under 2018. Study-wide context: Deep quantitative profiling of the T cell receptor repertoire was used in the study to follow responses to a trivalent subunit inactivated influenza vaccine.

Points the paper makes about the study in general: According to the authors, only a limited number of new T cells may be recruited by each seasonal influenza vaccination.

The library was built by means of RT-PCR. Sequencing relied on an Illumina HiSeq 2500. TCRdb's own reprocessing of the public reads used fastp at Q25 and MiXCR and kept productive beta chains. Here each entry gathers all rows of one CDR3 protein and keeps the most common genes and DNA. For this sample the table gives 430,000 or so distinct CDR3 sequences, of which roughly 9.7% were detected only once. About 12% of the sample is held by the ten biggest clonotypes. Interpreted using the paper, the time point label stands for: 45 to 50 days after influenza vaccine administration. The sequencing here drew on PBMCs from blood, taken roughly 6 weeks after vaccination. The receptor comes from a man over 45 who received an inactivated influenza vaccine. Donor details come from another sample of the same person, matched by shared clones. The V and J genes are TRBV7-8 and TRBJ2-7; TRBD1 lines up with 9 middle nucleotides. The CDR3 corresponds to CASSVDRGNFNEQYF. The DNA reads as follows: TGTGCCAGCAGCGTGGACAGGGGTAATTTTAACGAGCAGTACTTC.